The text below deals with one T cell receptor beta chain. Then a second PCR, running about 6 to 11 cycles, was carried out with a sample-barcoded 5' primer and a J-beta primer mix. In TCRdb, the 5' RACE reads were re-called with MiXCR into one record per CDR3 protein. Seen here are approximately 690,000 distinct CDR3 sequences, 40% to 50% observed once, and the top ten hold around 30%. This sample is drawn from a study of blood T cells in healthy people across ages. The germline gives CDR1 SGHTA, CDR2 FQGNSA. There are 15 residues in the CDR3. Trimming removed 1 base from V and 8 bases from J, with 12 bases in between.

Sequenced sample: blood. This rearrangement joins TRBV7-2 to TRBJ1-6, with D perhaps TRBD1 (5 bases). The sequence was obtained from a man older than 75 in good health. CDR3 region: CASSLVGVGDSPLHF. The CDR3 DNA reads TGTGCCAGCAGCTTAGTAGGGGTTGGGGATTCACCCCTCCACTTT.